This is a list of T cell receptor beta chains from one sample in a study of cytomegalovirus exposure and HLA in healthy donors. Assay used: immunoSEQ multiplex PCR; TCRdb lists only in-frame clones, some missing. The data hold around 150,000 clones, with 73% observed a single time. Sequences were obtained from PBMCs. These receptors all stem from a human donor in good health. Both conserved end residues are part of each CDR3. The D gene is left open where the match is weak. Expanded clones get a size class; other rows say once, few or many, or leave the size out.

TRBJ2-1,TRBD2,TRBV27,.,CASSSRQREVYNEQFF,TGTGCCAGCAGTTCGAGACAGCGGGAGGTTTACAATGAGCAGTTCTTC
TRBJ2-5,.,TRBV6-5,.,CATTRGGTQYF,TGTGCCACCACTCGGGGTGGGACCCAGTACTTC
TRBJ2-1,TRBD2,TRBV19,.,CATHEAGVSNEQFF,TGTGCTACCCACGAAGCGGGAGTTTCCAATGAGCAGTTCTTC
TRBJ2-1,TRBD1,TRBV2,once,CATGQGVYNEQFF,TGTGCCACAGGACAGGGTGTTTACAATGAGCAGTTCTTC
TRBJ2-5,.,TRBV5-4,.,CASSQFQETQYF,TGTGCCAGCAGCCAGTTCCAAGAGACCCAGTACTTC
TRBJ2-7,.,TRBV4-1,once,CASSQDKVGQGQYF,TGCGCCAGCAGCCAAGATAAGGTGGGGCAAGGGCAGTACTTC
TRBJ1-4,TRBD1,TRBV13,few,CASSPGGEAEKLFF,TGTGCCAGCAGCCCAGGGGGAGAGGCTGAAAAACTGTTTTTT
TRBJ1-2,TRBD1,TRBV29-1,.,CSVEEGYRGVGGYTF,TGCAGCGTTGAGGAAGGGTACAGGGGGGTTGGTGGCTACACCTTC
TRBJ2-7,.,TRBV5-1,.,CASSLDGYEQYF,TGCGCCAGCAGCTTGGACGGGTACGAGCAGTACTTC
TRBJ2-5,.,TRBV14,.,CASSQGGEYF,TGTGCCAGCAGCCAAGGGGGGGAGTACTTC
TRBJ2-2,TRBD1,TRBV5-1,.,CASSLEGQGGTGELFF,TGCGCCAGCAGCTTGGAAGGACAGGGTGGCACCGGGGAGCTGTTTTTT
TRBJ2-1,TRBD2,TRBV7-3,.,CASSLTPGGVYNEQFF,TGTGCCAGCAGCTTAACCCCGGGGGGAGTCTACAATGAGCAGTTCTTC
TRBJ1-5,.,TRBV2,.,CASSEGRGLSNQPQHF,TGTGCCAGCAGTGAAGGGAGAGGGCTCAGCAATCAGCCCCAGCATTTT
TRBJ1-1,.,TRBV6-5,few,CASSPRLDTEAFF,TGTGCCAGCAGTCCCAGGTTAGACACTGAAGCTTTCTTT